This T cell receptor beta chain was recorded in a study of blood T cells in healthy people across ages. Sample-barcoded 5' priming and a J-beta primer mix drove a second PCR of about 6 to 11 cycles. MiXCR, applied by TCRdb to the 5' RACE reads, yields one record per CDR3 protein. The sample gives 1,800,000 or so distinct CDR3 sequences, about 39% of which show up once; more than 20% is in the top ten. CDR1 is SNHLY and CDR2 is FYNNEI in the germline V gene. The germline V and J ends were trimmed by 4 bases and 3 bases, with 12 bases remaining between them. The CDR3 length is 14 residues. The chain has TRBV2 and TRBJ1-1; D gene ambiguous. Input material: blood. The receptor was derived from a human donor in good health. CDR3 loop: CASSGGWEDTEAFF. Here the CDR3 DNA reads TGTGCCAGCAGTGGTGGTTGGGAGGACACTGAAGCTTTCTTT.